The 5 T cell receptor beta chains below all came from one sample that was sequenced in a study of blood T cells in healthy people across ages. For the second PCR, which ran for roughly 6 to 11 cycles, a sample-barcoded 5' primer and a J-beta primer mix were used. TCRdb re-called the 5' RACE reads with MiXCR, one entry per CDR3 protein. Among under 850,000 distinct CDR3 sequences listed, about 37% were seen once. Sequencing was carried out using blood. These receptors came from a man between 18 and 29 years old in good health.

The CDR3 spells CASSLSLENEKLFF. CDR3 DNA: TGTGCCAGCAGTTTGTCTCTAGAAAATGAAAAACTGTTTTTT. The chain couples TRBV28 to TRBJ1-4; the D is unclear. V dropped 3 bases and J dropped 5 bases, with 10 bases sitting between them. Germline-derived CDR1 and CDR2 are MDHEN and SYDVKM. CDR3 size: 14 residues. Full variable domain (outside the CDR3, taken from reference TRBV28 and TRBJ1-4): DVKVTQSSRYLVKRTGEKVFLECVQDMDHENMFWYRQDPGLGLRLIYFSYDVKMKEKGDIPEGYSVSREKKERFSLILESASTNQTSMYLCASSLSLENEKLFFGSGTQLSVL.

This clonotype has more than one count but fewer than ten. CDR3 sequence: CASSLWTAQETQYF. CDR3 in DNA: TGTGCCAGCAGCTTGTGGACAGCGCAAGAGACCCAGTACTTC. The chain links TRBV5-5 to TRBJ2-5, with D possibly being TRBD1 (6 bases). Germline assignment: CDR1 SGHKS and CDR2 YYEKEE (reference sequence). The CDR3 loop spans 14 amino acids. V gave up 1 base and J gave up 2 bases, with 9 bases separating them.

The chain joins TRBV3-1 to TRBJ2-3; 8 nucleotides agree with TRBD2. The trim removed 3 bases at V and 2 bases at J, leaving 10 bases unmatched. This CDR3 spans 17 amino acids. Germline assignment: CDR1 LGHDT and CDR2 YNNKEL (reference sequence). In DNA form, the CDR3 reads TGTGCCAGCAGCCAGGTTACTAGCGGCCCCTTCACAGATACGCAGTATTTT. The encoded protein is CASSQVTSGPFTDTQYF.

A word on this clonotype: Just one base apart from a much larger clone, this may be a read error. The V and J genes are TRBV20-1 and TRBJ1-2, with 8 bases lining up with TRBD1. CDR3 size: 15 residues. Germline CDR1 reads DFQATT; CDR2 reads SNEGSKA (reference sequence). CDR3 nucleotides: TGCAGTGCTAGGGCGGGACAGGAAGCGCTCTATGGCCACACCTTC. Translated, it gives CSARAGQEALYGHTF.

The J gene is TRBJ2-4, the V gene TRBV7-2, with D maybe TRBD1 (6 bases). The length of the CDR3 is 16 residues. V was shortened by 1 base and J by 2 bases, with 12 bases between the two germline ends. The germline CDR1 and CDR2 sequences are SGHTA and FQGNSA. The CDR3 loop reads CASSLDRAETKNIQYF. The CDR3, as DNA: TGTGCCAGCAGCTTAGACAGGGCCGAAACCAAAAACATTCAGTACTTC.